The table lists the clone carrying this T cell receptor beta chain with many counts. A TCRbeta library incorporating unique molecular identifiers was prepared. Each CDR3 protein is one row after TCRdb ran MiXCR on the PCR reads. The data show a few hundred thousand distinct CDR3 sequences, 9% to 10% seen once. The record originates from a study of T-cell reconstitution after alpha-beta-depleted transplantation in children. Germline CDR1 and CDR2: MNHNY and SVGAGI (reference sequence). There are 11 residues in the CDR3. V lost 4 bases and J 14 bases, leaving 11 bases between the germline ends. The chain is built from TRBV6-6 and TRBJ2-2; tentative D call: TRBD2 (5 bases). Sequences were derived from PBMCs from the stem cell graft donor, sampled from the stem cell graft. The clonotype originates from a human donor who donated a stem cell graft to a child with SCID. The CDR3 region has the DNA TGTGCCAGCAGTTCCGGACTGGAACTGTTTTTT. Residues: CASSSGLELFF.